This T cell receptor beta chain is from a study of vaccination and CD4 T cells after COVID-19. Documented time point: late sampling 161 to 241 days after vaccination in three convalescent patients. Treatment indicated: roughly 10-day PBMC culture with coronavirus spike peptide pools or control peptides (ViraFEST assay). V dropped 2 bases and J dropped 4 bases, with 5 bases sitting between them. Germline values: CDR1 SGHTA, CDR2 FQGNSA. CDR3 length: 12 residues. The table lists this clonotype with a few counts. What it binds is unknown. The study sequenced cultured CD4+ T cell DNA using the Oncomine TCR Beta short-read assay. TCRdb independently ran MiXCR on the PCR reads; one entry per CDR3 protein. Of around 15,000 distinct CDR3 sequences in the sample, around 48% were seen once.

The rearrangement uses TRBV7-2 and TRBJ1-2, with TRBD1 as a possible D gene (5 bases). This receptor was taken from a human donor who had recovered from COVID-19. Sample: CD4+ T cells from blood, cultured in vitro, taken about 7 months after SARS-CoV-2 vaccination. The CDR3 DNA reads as TGTGCCAGCAGCTTACAGGGCTATGGCTACACCTTC. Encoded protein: CASSLQGYGYTF.